The TCR beta chain under discussion was sequenced for a study of blood T cell repertoires in COVID-19 (dated by TCRdb to 2018 to 2021). The study in broad terms: Samples from collaborators originated in the United States, Italy and Spain and spanned both the acute and convalescent phases of COVID-19. The material from the prospective study consisted of cDNA or gDNA derived from T cells, B-cell-depleted T cells, or PBMCs. Deeply sampled blood TCRbeta repertoires from subjects exposed to, actively infected with, or recovered from COVID-19 were included in the dataset. A freely available public database, intended as a resource for researchers studying the immune response to SARS-CoV-2, is where the repertoires were released. Samples came from the ongoing ImmuneRACE study (first 160 participants) plus 1,254 subjects from 6 global collaborators. The sample metadata nearly always contained a de-identified subject ID, COVID-19 status, age in years and sex. HLA class I and class II types, where available, came from metadata supplied by the sample provider rather than from assay-based typing. Overall study outcomes, separate from this receptor: Clinical and demographic metadata were provided uncurated, with the amount varying by source and participant.

The immunoSEQ Assay, a bias-controlled multiplex PCR, was used to amplify TCRbeta CDR3 regions from genomic DNA. The source study handled its data this way. The number of nucleated cells in each sample was estimated from the amplification of reference gene primers within the assay. Sequence reads were collapsed and filtered to measure the absolute abundance of every unique TCRbeta CDR3 rearrangement. For each sample, productive Simpson clonality was calculated by taking the square root of Simpson's diversity index across productive rearrangements. Here the immuneACCESS table is served through TCRdb, limited to in-frame sequences with V and J called. Missing clones are a known gap in these copies; in checked studies unresolved V genes cover under half, and the rest lacks a known reason. That table is the source of V, J and clone size, and D and trimming were worked out from the DNA. Across this sample there are about 200,000 clones, with 88% seen only once. The ten top clones hold over 15% of the sample.

The CDR3 runs 16 amino acids, cysteine and phenylalanine included. The read is trimmed to its CDR3 DNA, 48 bases read in frame from base 1. Here V drops 0 bases and J drops 4 bases, and the junction holds 6 bases not matched to any gene. Looking up the germline V gene yields CDR1 KGHSH and CDR2 LQKENI. About this clone: It lacks a known antigen. Within one base of it there is no much larger clone, and no base qualities were kept.

One collaborating source in Seattle enrolled patients while the patients were actively infected and followed the patients over time throughout the course of disease. Whole blood was collected in K2EDTA tubes by collaborating institutions according to the institutions' own protocols. For TCRbeta analysis, collaborators shipped samples in one of three forms: frozen whole blood, isolated PBMCs, or DNA extracted from either of those sample types. Recombination connected TRBV18 to TRBJ2-5; 9 of the junction bases match TRBD2. The TCR was taken from a man between 50 and 59 years old with COVID-19, enrolled during active disease. Sequenced: peripheral blood. The nucleotide sequence is given as TGTGCCAGCTCACCACCCCCGATAGCGGGAGTAGAGACCCAGTACTTC. This codes for CASSPPPIAGVETQYF.